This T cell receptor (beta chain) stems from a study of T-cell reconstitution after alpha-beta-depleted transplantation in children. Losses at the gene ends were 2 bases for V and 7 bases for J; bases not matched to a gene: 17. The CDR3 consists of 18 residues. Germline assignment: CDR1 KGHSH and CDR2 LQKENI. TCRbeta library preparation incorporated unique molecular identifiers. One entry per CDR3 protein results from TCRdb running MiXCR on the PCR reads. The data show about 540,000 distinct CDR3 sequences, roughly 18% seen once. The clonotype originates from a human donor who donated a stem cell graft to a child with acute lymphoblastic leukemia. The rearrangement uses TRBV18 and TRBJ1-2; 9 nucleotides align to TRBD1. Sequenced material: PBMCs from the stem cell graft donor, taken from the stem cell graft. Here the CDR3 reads CASSPLGELGQGIGGYTF. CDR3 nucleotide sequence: TGTGCCAGCTCACCATTGGGCGAATTGGGACAGGGCATAGGTGGCTACACCTTC.